This TCR beta chain emerged from a study of T cell responses to AZD1222 COVID-19 vaccine (dated by TCRdb to about 2021). In the study overall: Because spike-specific TCR depth and breadth did not differ between the two schedules, AZD1222 recipients who got a second dose at roughly 4 weeks were pooled with those who got a second dose at roughly 12 weeks. TCR sequencing covered more than 230 trial participants: some 210 given two doses of AZD1222 and approximately 25 given two doses of MenACWY control vaccine. Trial participants were enrolled by age into subgroups of 18-55, 56-69 and 70-plus years, and approximately 150, 30 and 60 TCR-sequenced participants, respectively, were included in these subgroups.

From its cysteine to its phenylalanine, the CDR3 spans 14 amino acids. Just the 42-base CDR3 DNA is kept, in frame starting at base 1. The V and J ends are trimmed by 4 bases and 2 bases, leaving 8 bases between them. The germline V gene encodes CDR1 MRHNA and CDR2 SNTAGT. This clone was seen only once. It has no known antigen specificity. Per-base qualities were not stored, and no clone one base away is much larger. The time point label corresponds to: baseline before first vaccination. Vaccinee samples came from UK trials COV001 and COV002, including a single-blind randomized controlled phase 2/3 trial of AZD1222 (ChAdOx1 nCoV-19) in healthy adults. For TCRbeta chain sequencing, PBMC samples from trial participants were taken at day 0 and at day 28 after the second dose. Findings and caveats that apply to the study as a whole: Because no samples from the day 14 peak response were available, repertoires could be characterized only after the peak T cell response. Reportedly, close to half of the unique spike-specific TCRs recognized epitopes lying outside the regions that are mutated in the B.1.351 and B.1.1.7 variants. Most participants were white British and females outnumbered males, and the authors suggested that clonal diversity may have been underestimated. CD4 TCRs associated with the vaccine covered the entire spike protein, and the dominant responses were in regions 160-218 and 743-854. After two AZD1222 doses, spike-specific TCR breadth and depth were significantly higher than at day 0 and than in MenACWY recipients. Only a handful of AZD1222 recipients were SARS-CoV-2 seropositive at baseline, limiting conclusions about previously exposed vaccinees. In the small 56-69-year group, the increase in depth fell short of significance, most likely because of low power.

The CDR3 regions of human TCRbeta chains were analyzed by immunosequencing. For the original study's pipeline: TCRs in the repertoires were matched against a reference library of SARS-CoV-2-specific TCRs that had been generated with the MIRA antigen-specificity platform. Breadth meant the fraction of unique TCRs that were SARS-CoV-2-associated, whereas depth meant the fraction of total T cells that were SARS-CoV-2-associated. Using the MIRA data, each spike-specific TCR was mapped to the spike region that the TCR reacts to and placed in a CD4 or CD8 class. Log10-transformed breadth and depth values were compared by one-way ANOVA with Sidak's multiple comparisons tests. TCRdb re-hosts the immuneACCESS table, in-frame sequences only. Its copies lack some clones; in the studies checked, an unresolved V gene accounts for under half of them, and the cause for the rest is not known. That table supplies the V and J calls and clone size; D and trimming were determined from the DNA. Here the sample has roughly 100,000 clones; around 91% occur a single time. 35% to 50% of the sample is in the top ten clones.

The sequence was obtained from an adult in good health. This sequence uses TRBV6-4 and TRBJ2-2, and the D gene may be TRBD1, 5 bases matching. The sequencing here drew on peripheral blood, taken on day 0 of AZD1222 vaccination. The CDR3 protein sequence reads: CASSVGPNTGELFF. The base sequence is TGTGCCAGCAGTGTGGGGCCCAACACCGGGGAGCTGTTTTTT.